This TCR beta chain was sequenced during a study of T cells in Graves' hyperthyroidism and ophthalmopathy. Uncontrolled infection, other autoimmune disease, pregnancy or lactation led to exclusion. Amplification targeted TCR beta CDR3 regions from RNA transcripts. First-round RT-PCR with HTBI primers amplified the TCR CDR3 region. TCRdb re-called the multiplex PCR reads through MiXCR, storing one row per CDR3 protein. The sample comprises a few hundred thousand distinct CDR3 sequences, around 42% of which are singletons, and roughly 8.2% rests with the top ten. About this clonotype: What it recognizes is unknown.

Study-wide results and limits: Ophthalmopathy stood apart from stable hyperthyroidism in a 13 V-J model. Ophthalmopathy, which appeared later, was predicted by the model a median roughly 6.5 months before onset. Most clonotypes expanded in the thyroid (above 0.001) were also present in blood.

Input material: peripheral blood or thyroid tissue (not recorded which). The receptor was isolated from a woman younger than 30 with Graves' hyperthyroidism.

The DNA of the CDR3 is TGTGCCACCAGCCAGGGACCGACCAATGAGCAGTTCTTC. This gives the protein CATSQGPTNEQFF. The chain is built from TRBV24-1 and TRBJ2-7, with D perhaps TRBD1 or TRBD2 (5 bases each). Matching the DNA end better, TRBJ2-1 makes the J call doubtful. This CDR3 has 13 residues. CDR1 KGHDR and CDR2 SFDVKD come from the germline V gene.